The rows below give T cell receptor beta chains drawn from one sample of a study of a mutant IDH1 vaccine in newly diagnosed glioma. The method was immunoSEQ multiplex PCR; TCRdb's version includes in-frame clones alone and lacks a portion of them. The table shows tens of thousands of clones, with roughly nine tenths occurring only once. Here the sequenced sample was PBMCs, taken from a glioma patient treated with radiotherapy, temozolomide or both. Source of these receptors: a man aged 25 to 40 with glioma. CDR3s include the opening cysteine and the closing phenylalanine or tryptophan. A D gene is named only where the DNA matches it firmly. Part of the rows lack a size; the others show once, few, many or a class for expanded clones.

v_call	j_call	clone_size	d_call	cdr3_length	cdr3_aa	cdr3_nt
TRBV6-6	TRBJ2-7	-	-	13	CAGSDGGDYEQYF	TGTGCCGGAAGCGATGGGGGAGACTACGAGCAGTACTTC
TRBV19	TRBJ2-2	-	-	17	CASSILKGATNTGELFF	TGTGCCAGTAGTATCCTTAAGGGCGCCACGAACACCGGGGAGCTGTTTTTT
TRBV7-9	TRBJ2-1	-	-	13	CASSKGNLGEQFF	TGTGCCAGCAGCAAGGGGAACTTGGGGGAGCAGTTCTTC
TRBV12-5	TRBJ1-2	medium-sized	-	16	CASGFGPGTENYGYTF	TGTGCTAGTGGTTTTGGGCCCGGGACTGAAAACTATGGCTACACCTTC
TRBV2	TRBJ1-1	-	-	14	CASRARGPNTEAFF	TGTGCCAGCAGAGCCAGGGGCCCGAACACTGAAGCTTTCTTT
TRBV2	TRBJ1-4	-	-	14	CASSFTGNNEKLFF	TGTGCCAGCAGTTTTACAGGGAATAATGAAAAACTGTTTTTT
TRBV11-2	TRBJ1-4	-	-	13	CASSLGPFEKLFF	TGTGCCAGCAGCTTAGGCCCTTTTGAAAAACTGTTTTTT
TRBV2	TRBJ2-7	-	-	13	CASRDIQGYEQYF	TGTGCCAGCAGGGATATACAGGGTTACGAGCAGTACTTC
TRBV18	TRBJ2-7	-	-	11	CASSPAHEQYF	TGTGCCAGCTCACCAGCGCACGAGCAGTACTTC
TRBV6-1	TRBJ1-5	-	-	15	CASSEVSWRNQPQHF	TGTGCCAGCAGTGAGGTGTCGTGGCGGAATCAGCCCCAGCATTTT
TRBV19	TRBJ2-7	-	TRBD1	15	CASSDPGQVSYEQYF	TGTGCCAGTAGTGATCCGGGACAGGTCTCCTACGAGCAGTACTTC
TRBV14	TRBJ2-2	-	TRBD2	19	CASSQFGTSGRINTGELFF	TGTGCCAGCAGCCAATTCGGGACTAGCGGGAGAATTAACACCGGGGAGCTGTTTTTT
TRBV27	TRBJ2-4	-	-	17	CASSGDGTRKAKNIQYF	TGTGCCAGCAGCGGCGACGGGACTCGAAAAGCCAAAAACATTCAGTACTTC
TRBV5-1	TRBJ1-2	-	-	16	CASSFSIGGADYGYTF	TGCGCCAGCAGCTTTTCTATAGGGGGAGCGGACTATGGCTACACCTTC
TRBV5-4	TRBJ2-5	-	-	15	CASSSRQALKETQYF	TGTGCCAGCAGCTCTCGACAGGCCCTTAAAGAGACCCAGTACTTC
TRBV5-4	TRBJ1-1	medium-sized	-	12	CASRKENTEAFF	TGTGCCAGCAGAAAAGAGAACACTGAAGCTTTCTTT
TRBV29-1	TRBJ2-2	-	TRBD1	16	CSVRSAGQGASGELFF	TGCAGCGTTCGGAGTGCCGGACAGGGGGCATCCGGGGAGCTGTTTTTT
TRBV5-4	TRBJ2-1	-	-	16	CASSIRGPSLNNEQFF	TGTGCCAGCAGTATCCGAGGGCCCTCATTAAACAATGAGCAGTTCTTC
TRBV5-4	TRBJ1-1	-	-	13	CASSLSRGTEAFF	TGTGCCAGCAGCTTGTCGCGGGGCACTGAAGCTTTCTTT
TRBV4-2	TRBJ1-2	-	-	13	CASSPTGTAGYTF	TGTGCCAGCAGCCCAACGGGGACGGCTGGCTACACCTTC
TRBV7-8	TRBJ2-7	few	TRBD1	20	CASSLVGGDRVRVSLVEQYF	TGTGCCAGCAGCTTAGTGGGGGGGGACAGGGTCCGAGTATCGTTGGTCGAGCAGTACTTC
TRBV11-1	TRBJ1-1	-	-	16	CASSLWRGPGNTEAFF	TGTGCCAGCAGCTTATGGCGGGGCCCGGGGAACACTGAAGCTTTCTTT
TRBV7-8	TRBJ2-7	-	-	14	CASSSSSIFYEQYF	TGTGCCAGCAGCTCAAGCTCCATTTTTTACGAGCAGTACTTC
TRBV27	TRBJ2-1	once	-	15	CASSPRRDSYNEQFF	TGTGCCAGCAGCCCTCGGAGAGACTCCTACAATGAGCAGTTCTTC
TRBV11-2	TRBJ1-2	-	-	16	CASSHWTARANYGYTF	TGTGCCAGCAGTCATTGGACAGCCCGAGCTAACTATGGCTACACCTTC
TRBV4-1	TRBJ2-7	-	TRBD1	16	CASSQDTRTGIYEQYF	TGCGCCAGCAGCCAAGATACCAGGACAGGGATCTACGAGCAGTACTTC
TRBV2	TRBJ2-7	-	TRBD1	15	CASNTGGVGPYEQYF	TGTGCCAGCAATACAGGGGGAGTAGGACCCTACGAGCAGTACTTC
TRBV5-1	TRBJ2-5	-	-	13	CASSVRHEETQYF	TGCGCCAGCAGCGTTCGCCATGAAGAGACCCAGTACTTC
TRBV5-1	TRBJ2-5	-	-	15	CASRRDGSQGETQYF	TGCGCCAGCAGGCGGGACGGTTCCCAGGGGGAGACCCAGTACTTC
TRBV29-1	TRBJ1-2	-	-	13	CSIQPTRNYGYTF	TGCAGCATCCAACCAACCCGTAACTATGGCTACACCTTC
TRBV6-5	TRBJ2-1	-	-	11	CASSYLSSRFF	TGTGCCAGCAGTTACCTCTCATCTCGGTTCTTC
TRBV4-2	TRBJ2-7	-	-	15	CASSQGAGFSYEQYF	TGTGCCAGCAGCCAAGGAGCCGGGTTTTCCTACGAGCAGTACTTC
TRBV7-9	TRBJ2-7	-	-	13	CASSLTLSYEQYF	TGTGCCAGCAGCTTGACTCTATCCTACGAGCAGTACTTC
TRBV7-2	TRBJ2-6	-	-	18	CASSLRPGADSGANVLTF	TGTGCCAGCAGCTTACGTCCAGGGGCCGACTCTGGGGCCAACGTCCTGACTTTC